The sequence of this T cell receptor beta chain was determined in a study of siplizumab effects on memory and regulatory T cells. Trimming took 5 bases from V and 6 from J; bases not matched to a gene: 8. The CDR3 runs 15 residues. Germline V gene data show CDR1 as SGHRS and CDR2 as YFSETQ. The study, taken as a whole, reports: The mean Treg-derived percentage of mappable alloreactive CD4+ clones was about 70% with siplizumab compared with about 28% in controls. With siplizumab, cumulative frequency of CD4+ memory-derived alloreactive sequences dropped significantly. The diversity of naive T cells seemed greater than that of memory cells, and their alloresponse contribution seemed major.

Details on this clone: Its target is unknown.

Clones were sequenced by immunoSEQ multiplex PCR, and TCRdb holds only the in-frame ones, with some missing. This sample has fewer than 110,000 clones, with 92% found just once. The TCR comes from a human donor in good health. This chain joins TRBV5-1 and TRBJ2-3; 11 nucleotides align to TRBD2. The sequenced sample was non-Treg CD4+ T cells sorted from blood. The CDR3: CASRNSGRASDTQYF. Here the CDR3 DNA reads TGCGCCAGCAGGAATAGCGGGAGGGCCTCGGATACGCAGTATTTT. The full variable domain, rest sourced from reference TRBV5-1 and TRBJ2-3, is KAGVTQTPRYLIKTRGQQVTLSCSPISGHRSVSWYQQTPGQGLQFLFEYFSETQRNKGNFPGRFSGRQFSNSRSEMNVSTLELGDSALYLCASRNSGRASDTQYFGPGTRLTVL.